A single sample is the source of the 31 T cell receptor beta chains below, sequenced in a study of blood T cells in healthy people across ages. A second PCR of roughly 6 to 12 cycles used a sample-barcoded 5' primer and a J-beta primer mix. TCRdb called the 5' RACE reads again in MiXCR, with one record for every CDR3 protein. The sample consists of 700,000 to 800,000 distinct CDR3 sequences, more than 40% of them appearing once. Material: blood. All receptors derive from a woman aged 60 to 75 in good health.

This clonotype was seen a few times. The chain has TRBV7-9 and TRBJ1-2; a possible D gene is TRBD1 (5 bases). The germline V and J ends were trimmed by 5 bases and 7 bases, with 23 bases remaining between them. The CDR3 sequence is 16 residues long. Germline CDR1 and CDR2: SEHNR and FQNEAQ (reference sequence). CDR3 nucleotide sequence: TGTGCCAGCAGCCCCCCAGGGAGAGCGGGTTTCCGTGGCTACACCTTC. Protein product: CASSPPGRAGFRGYTF.

This chain connects TRBV30 to TRBJ2-7, with a tentative D call TRBD2 (5 bases). V shed 3 bases and J shed 0 bases, with 15 bases lying between them. The CDR3 is 15 amino acids. Per germline, CDR1 GTSNPN and CDR2 SVGIG (reference sequence). The CDR3 DNA sequence: TGTGCCTGGAGAAATGGAGGAAACCCCTCCTACGAGCAGTACTTC. It translates to CAWRNGGNPSYEQYF.

By its share, this clonotype is medium-sized. The rearrangement uses TRBV20-1 and TRBJ1-6; D gene uncertain. Germline V lookup: CDR1 DFQATT, CDR2 SNEGSKA (reference sequence). CDR3 length equals 13 residues. Trimming pared 0 bases from V and 10 bases from J, leaving 10 bases between. CDR3 DNA sequence: TGCAGTGCTAGAGACCAGGACGGCTCACCCCTCCACTTT. Protein product: CSARDQDGSPLHF.

This clonotype came up a few times. The J gene is TRBJ2-3, the V gene TRBV4-2; 8 positions agree with TRBD2. The germline gives CDR1 LGHNA, CDR2 YNFKEQ. The CDR3 covers 17 residues. The V and J ends lost 0 bases and 2 bases, in that order; junction bases with no gene match: 7. The CDR3 coding sequence is TGTGCCAGCAGCCAAGAGGCGGGGGGAGGGCACACAGATACGCAGTATTTT. The encoded protein is CASSQEAGGGHTDTQYF.

V is TRBV24-1 and J is TRBJ2-3; 10 nucleotides align to TRBD2. CDR1 and CDR2 from the germline V gene are KGHDR and SFDVKD. The CDR3 covers 17 residues. J gave up 5 bases and V 7 bases, and 14 bases lay outside the gene matches. For the CDR3, the DNA is TGTGCCACCAGCATATCAGGAGCGGGAGGGCCTGGAGATACGCAGTATTTT. Protein product: CATSISGAGGPGDTQYF.

This clonotype was seen more than once but under ten times. DNA for the CDR3: TGTGCCAGCAGTTACCCGACAGGGGTGGGAGGAAACACCATATATTTT. Amino acid sequence: CASSYPTGVGGNTIYF. This chain uses TRBV6-6 with TRBJ1-3, with 8 positions matching TRBD1. CDR1 and CDR2 from the germline V gene are MNHNY and SVGAGI (reference sequence). With 2 bases clipped from V and 4 bases from J, the junction kept 7 bases outside the gene matches. This CDR3 has 16 amino acids.

The V and J genes are TRBV6-2 or TRBV6-3 and TRBJ2-7; D remains unclear. The J call is uncertain, as TRBJ2-5 better fits the DNA end. Per the germline V gene, CDR1 is MNHEY and CDR2 is SVGEGT. The CDR3 is made up of 12 amino acids. The CDR3, as DNA: TGTGCCAGCAGTTACGTATTGGAGACCCAGTACTTC. This codes for CASSYVLETQYF.

This clonotype was observed a single time. The chain couples TRBV2 to TRBJ2-5, with D maybe TRBD2 (7 bases). Germline CDR1 SNHLY, CDR2 FYNNEI. V gave up 1 base and J gave up 5 bases, with 14 bases separating them. CDR3 length: 15 amino acids. CDR3 region: CASSEVRGAGETQYF. CDR3 nucleotide sequence: TGTGCCAGCAGTGAAGTTCGGGGGGCTGGGGAGACCCAGTACTTC.

V and J are TRBV28 and TRBJ1-2; a weak D match, TRBD1 (5 bases). Between the trimmed V and J ends, which lost 6 bases and 8 bases, there was a span of 19 bases. This CDR3 is 14 amino acids long. Looked up from germline, CDR1 is MDHEN and CDR2 is SYDVKM. The CDR3 DNA reads as TGTGCCAGCAGCCCTAGGGGCAGGCCGGGGGGCTACACCTTC. This sequence encodes CASSPRGRPGGYTF.

This clonotype was detected a few times. An end of the junction does not agree with germline; a read error may underlie this. The chain is built from TRBV4-3 and TRBJ2-1, with D hard to call. This CDR3 has 14 amino acids. Germline-derived CDR1 and CDR2 are LGHNA and YSLEER. The CDR3 DNA follows: TGCGCCAGCGGCCAAGTAGGGCCCTACAATGAGCAGTTCTTC. Amino acids: CASGQVGPYNEQFF.

CDR3 DNA: TGTGCCAGCGAGCCGGGACAGGGGACATACGAGCAGTACTTC. Protein sequence: CASEPGQGTYEQYF. V is TRBV6-2 or TRBV6-3 and J is TRBJ2-7; 10 bases align to TRBD1. Germline V gene lookup returns CDR1 MNHEY and CDR2 SVGEGT. The junction had 8 bases not matched to a gene; V was cut back by 8 bases and J by 4 bases. This CDR3 is 14 amino acids long.

V gene TRBV20-1 combines with J gene TRBJ1-1; D is unclear. The germline CDR1 and CDR2 sequences are DFQATT and SNEGSKA (reference sequence). The CDR3 covers 16 residues. The V gene lost 0 bases and the J gene lost 4 bases, with 18 bases spanning the gap. The CDR3 is CSARDSEGEDSTEAFF. The CDR3 nucleotides are TGCAGTGCTAGAGATTCGGAGGGAGAGGATAGCACTGAAGCTTTCTTT.

The genes are TRBV20-1 and TRBJ2-7; TRBD2 agrees at 13 bases. CDR3 size: 14 residues. Germline V gene lookup returns CDR1 DFQATT and CDR2 SNEGSKA (reference sequence). J was trimmed by 7 bases and V by 6 bases; bases with no gene match: 9. The CDR3 DNA is TGCAGTGCAAAACTAGCGGGAGGGCCGGGTGAGCAGTACTTC. Residues: CSAKLAGGPGEQYF.

Worth noting for this clonotype: Mismatch with germline at one junction end may stem from a read error. The gene calls are TRBV13 and TRBJ1-3; D is ambiguous. Germline V gene data show CDR1 as PRHDT and CDR2 as FYEKMQ (reference sequence). The length of the CDR3 is 14 residues. CDR3 sequence reads: CAGSFTDSGNTIYF. CDR3 bases: TGTGCCGGCAGCTTCACGGACTCTGGAAACACCATATATTTT.

This clonotype was seen only a few times. The V and J genes are TRBV12-3 or TRBV12-4 and TRBJ2-5; D is possibly TRBD2 (6 bases). Trimming removed 1 base from V and 5 bases from J, with 11 bases in between. This CDR3 has 14 residues. CDR3 sequence: CASSLEAGRETQYF. The CDR3, as DNA: TGTGCCAGCAGTTTAGAGGCAGGGAGGGAGACCCAGTACTTC.

J is TRBJ2-1 and V is TRBV6-2 or TRBV6-3; D is unresolved. Trimming pared 0 bases from V and 4 bases from J, leaving 4 bases between. This CDR3 comprises 13 residues. Germline V CDR1 and CDR2: MNHEY, SVGEGT. The CDR3 DNA is TGTGCCAGCAGTTACTCTTTGTACAATGAGCAGTTCTTC. Encoded protein: CASSYSLYNEQFF.

The CDR3 region has the DNA TGTGCCAGCAGTTCGGACAGGGAGGGAGAAGCTTTCTTT. This sequence encodes CASSSDREGEAFF. The chain couples TRBV6-2 or TRBV6-3 to TRBJ1-1, with 8 nucleotides matching TRBD1. Germline CDR1 and CDR2: MNHEY and SVGEGT. The CDR3 has 13 amino acids. J gave up 8 bases and V 4 bases, and 6 bases lay outside the gene matches.

The chain carries TRBV20-1 and TRBJ2-7, with D maybe TRBD2 (5 bases). V lost 6 bases, J lost 7 bases, and 25 bases lay in between. The germline V gene has CDR1 DFQATT and CDR2 SNEGSKA (reference sequence). The CDR3 is made up of 15 amino acids. This CDR3 is CSASAAGIPEGEQYF. The DNA for the CDR3 is TGCAGTGCGTCGGCAGCCGGGATACCTGAGGGTGAGCAGTACTTC.

V gene TRBV21-1 combines with J gene TRBJ2-5; no check of the table's D call, TRBD2, against the DNA was made. TRBV21-1 has pseudogene status. The CDR3 runs to 20 residues. The CDR3 DNA follows: TGTGCCAGCAGCATTTGTCCGTGGCGGGAGGGACCTCCCGAGTGGGAGACCCAGTACTTC. It encodes CASSICPWREGPPEWETQYF.

This clonotype was seen more than once but under ten times. CDR3 sequence (DNA): TGTGCCAGCGCTTACAGTTCCGAAGCTTTCTTT. It translates to CASAYSSEAFF. The chain recombines TRBV2 with TRBJ1-1; D gene uncertain. Germline V gene data show CDR1 as SNHLY and CDR2 as FYNNEI. The V end was cut by 8 bases, the J end by 8 bases, with 12 bases between. The CDR3 contains 11 residues.

DNA of the CDR3: TGCGCCAGCAGCTTGGCTGACGACAATGAGCAGTTCTTC. Translating gives CASSLADDNEQFF. V usage is TRBV5-1 and J usage is TRBJ2-1; D remains ambiguous. Germline V gene lookup returns CDR1 SGHRS and CDR2 YFSETQ. Trimming pared 0 bases from V and 5 bases from J, leaving 6 bases between. The CDR3 sequence is 13 residues long.

This clonotype was observed a handful of times. The rearrangement links TRBV6-2 or TRBV6-3 to TRBJ2-1; TRBD2 aligns across 9 bases. This CDR3 comprises 20 residues. Losses at the gene ends were 7 bases for V and 0 bases for J; bases not matched to a gene: 19. CDR1 is MNHEY and CDR2 is SVGEGT in the germline V gene. The CDR3 DNA sequence: TGTGCCAGCACCCTCCTGGGGCTAGCGGGATTCTTAAGCTCCTACAATGAGCAGTTCTTC. Translation: CASTLLGLAGFLSSYNEQFF.

With respect to this clonotype: One end of the junction varies from germline; a read error may be responsible. V gene TRBV18 combines with J gene TRBJ2-1; 7 nucleotides align to TRBD1. CDR3 length: 14 amino acids. CDR1 KGHSH and CDR2 LQKENI come from the germline V gene. Here the CDR3 DNA reads TGTGCCAACTCACCCGGGACAGAGAACAATGAGCAGTTCTTC. Translating gives CANSPGTENNEQFF.

The chain links TRBV7-9 to TRBJ2-5, with D tentatively TRBD2 (6 bases). The V gene lost 5 bases and the J gene lost 11 bases, with 18 bases spanning the gap. The germline V gene has CDR1 SEHNR and CDR2 FQNEAQ (reference sequence). This CDR3 comprises 13 residues. CDR3 bases: TGTGCCAGCAGCCTTCGACTAGTCCATGAGCAGTACTTC. Translating gives CASSLRLVHEQYF.

There are many counts of this clonotype. This rearrangement joins TRBV6-1 to TRBJ1-1; D call uncertain. The ends were cut back, 2 bases at V and 3 bases at J, with 13 bases in the middle. Germline values: CDR1 MNHNS, CDR2 SASEGT. This CDR3 has 15 amino acids. The CDR3 is CASSENGLRDTEAFF. CDR3 in DNA: TGTGCCAGCAGTGAAAACGGGCTAAGGGACACTGAAGCTTTCTTT.

At least ten counts were recorded for this clonotype. The chain employs TRBV12-3 or TRBV12-4 and TRBJ1-4; D is unclear. The length of the CDR3 is 12 residues. The V and J ends lost 3 bases and 8 bases respectively, with 7 bases between them. The CDR3: CASSFGREKLFF. CDR3 DNA: TGTGCCAGCAGTTTTGGGAGGGAAAAACTGTTTTTT.

V gene TRBV28 combines with J gene TRBJ2-7; D is possibly TRBD2 (6 bases). CDR1 MDHEN and CDR2 SYDVKM come from the germline V gene. V was clipped by 5 bases and J by 0 bases, with 14 bases between them. This CDR3 region has 15 residues. The chain's CDR3 is CASSRLGGASYEQYF. Here the CDR3 DNA reads TGTGCCAGCAGTCGGCTGGGCGGGGCCTCCTACGAGCAGTACTTC.

This rearrangement joins TRBV10-3 to TRBJ2-5, with D perhaps matching TRBD1 (5 bases). Germline V CDR1 and CDR2: ENHRY, SYGVKD. The CDR3 is made up of 13 amino acids. Deletions cut 6 bases from V and 11 bases from J, with 19 bases between. The CDR3 DNA follows: TGTGCCATCAGCCTGGACAAAGTGGGTGAGCAGTACTTC. Encoded protein: CAISLDKVGEQYF.

The rearrangement joins TRBV6-2 or TRBV6-3 to TRBJ2-1; 10 bases map to TRBD2. The CDR3 spans 17 residues. CDR1 and CDR2 (germline): MNHEY, SVGEGT. J lost 0 bases, V lost 6 bases, and 8 bases had no gene match. CDR3 residues: CASRLQAGGSSYNEQFF. DNA of the CDR3: TGTGCCAGCAGGCTTCAAGCGGGAGGGAGCTCCTACAATGAGCAGTTCTTC.

Ten or more counts support this clonotype. The chain is built from TRBV3-1 and TRBJ2-7, with D possibly being TRBD1 (7 bases). Per germline, CDR1 LGHDT and CDR2 YNNKEL (reference sequence). Trimming took off 7 bases at V and 6 bases at J, with 10 bases between the two ends. The CDR3 contains 11 residues. CDR3 region: CASIQGGEQYF. CDR3 DNA: TGTGCCAGCATTCAGGGGGGCGAGCAGTACTTC.

J is TRBJ2-1 and V is TRBV7-2; D is unclear. CDR1 is SGHTA and CDR2 is FQGNSA in the germline V gene. The CDR3 totals 17 residues. Between the trimmed V and J ends, which lost 2 bases and 2 bases, there was a span of 16 bases. The CDR3 reads CASSLFVRVRTYNEQFF. CDR3 DNA: TGTGCCAGCAGCTTATTCGTAAGGGTAAGGACCTACAATGAGCAGTTCTTC.